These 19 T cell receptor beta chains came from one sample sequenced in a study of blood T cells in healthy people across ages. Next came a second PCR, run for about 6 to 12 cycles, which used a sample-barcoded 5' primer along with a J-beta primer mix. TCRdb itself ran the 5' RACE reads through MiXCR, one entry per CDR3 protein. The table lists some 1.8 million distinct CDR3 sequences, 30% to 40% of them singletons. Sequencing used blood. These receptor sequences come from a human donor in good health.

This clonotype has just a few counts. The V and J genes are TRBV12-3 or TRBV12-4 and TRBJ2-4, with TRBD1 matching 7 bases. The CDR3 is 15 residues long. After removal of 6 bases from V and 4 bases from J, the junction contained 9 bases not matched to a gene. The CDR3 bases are TGTGCCAGCAGCCGCTCTGCAGGGGGTAAAAACATTCAGTACTTC. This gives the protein CASSRSAGGKNIQYF.

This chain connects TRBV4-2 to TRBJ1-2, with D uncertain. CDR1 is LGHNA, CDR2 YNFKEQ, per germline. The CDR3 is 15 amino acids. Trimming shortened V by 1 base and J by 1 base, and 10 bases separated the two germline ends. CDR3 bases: TGTGCCAGCAGCCAAGGGGTGGGGATTAACTATGGCTACACCTTC. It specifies CASSQGVGINYGYTF.

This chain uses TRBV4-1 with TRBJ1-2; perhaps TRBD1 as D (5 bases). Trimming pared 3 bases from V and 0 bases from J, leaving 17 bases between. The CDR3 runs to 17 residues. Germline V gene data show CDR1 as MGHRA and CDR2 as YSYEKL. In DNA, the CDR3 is TGCGCCAGCAGCCAGGGATTAGGGGACCAATCTAACTATGGCTACACCTTC. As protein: CASSQGLGDQSNYGYTF.

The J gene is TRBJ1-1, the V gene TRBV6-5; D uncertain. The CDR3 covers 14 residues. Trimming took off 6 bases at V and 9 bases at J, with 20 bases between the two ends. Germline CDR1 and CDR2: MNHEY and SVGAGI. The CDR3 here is CASSYSGPEMKAFF. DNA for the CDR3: TGTGCCAGCAGCTATAGCGGACCAGAGATGAAAGCTTTCTTT.

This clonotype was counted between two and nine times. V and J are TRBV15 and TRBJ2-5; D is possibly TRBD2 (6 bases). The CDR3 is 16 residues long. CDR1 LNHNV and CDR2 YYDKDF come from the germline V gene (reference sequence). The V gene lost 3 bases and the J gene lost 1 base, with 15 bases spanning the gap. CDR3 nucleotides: TGTGCCACCAGCAGGGTCTACTGGGACTCCCAAGAGACCCAGTACTTC. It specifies CATSRVYWDSQETQYF.

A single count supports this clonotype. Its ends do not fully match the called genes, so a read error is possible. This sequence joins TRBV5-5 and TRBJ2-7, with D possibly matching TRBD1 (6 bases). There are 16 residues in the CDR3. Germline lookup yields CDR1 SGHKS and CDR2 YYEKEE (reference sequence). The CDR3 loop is CAGSDKQGSAFYEQYF. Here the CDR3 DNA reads TGTGCCGGCAGCGATAAACAGGGAAGCGCCTTCTACGAGCAGTACTTC.

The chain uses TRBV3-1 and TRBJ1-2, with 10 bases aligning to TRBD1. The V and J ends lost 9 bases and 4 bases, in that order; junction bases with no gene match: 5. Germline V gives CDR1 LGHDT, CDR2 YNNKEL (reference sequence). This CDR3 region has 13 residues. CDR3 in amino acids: CASNDRGLYGYTF. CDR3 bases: TGTGCCAGTAACGACAGGGGGCTCTATGGCTACACCTTC.

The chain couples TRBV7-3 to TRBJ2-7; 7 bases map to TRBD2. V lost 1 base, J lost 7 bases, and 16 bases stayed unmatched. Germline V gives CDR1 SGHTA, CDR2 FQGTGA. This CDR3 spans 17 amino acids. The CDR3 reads CASSLNGAGVTYNEQYF. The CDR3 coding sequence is TGTGCCAGCAGCTTAAATGGCGCGGGGGTTACCTACAATGAGCAGTACTTC.

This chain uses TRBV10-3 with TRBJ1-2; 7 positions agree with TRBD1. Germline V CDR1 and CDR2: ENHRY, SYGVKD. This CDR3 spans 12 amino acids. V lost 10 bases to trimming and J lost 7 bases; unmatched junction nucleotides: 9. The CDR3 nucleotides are TGTGCCAACAGGGACAGATTTCCTGGCTACACCTTC. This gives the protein CANRDRFPGYTF.

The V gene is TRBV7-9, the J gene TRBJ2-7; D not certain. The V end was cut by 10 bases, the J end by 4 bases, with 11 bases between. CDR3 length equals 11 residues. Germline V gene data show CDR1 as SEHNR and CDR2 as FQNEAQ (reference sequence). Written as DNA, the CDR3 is TGTGCCACCTCACCAGTGTACGAGCAGTACTTC. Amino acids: CATSPVYEQYF.

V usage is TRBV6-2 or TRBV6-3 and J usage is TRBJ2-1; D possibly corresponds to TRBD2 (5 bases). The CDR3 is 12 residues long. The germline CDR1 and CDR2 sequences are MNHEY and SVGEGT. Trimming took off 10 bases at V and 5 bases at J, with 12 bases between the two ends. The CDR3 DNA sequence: TGTGCCACAACTAGATTTAACAATGAGCAGTTCTTC. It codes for CATTRFNNEQFF.

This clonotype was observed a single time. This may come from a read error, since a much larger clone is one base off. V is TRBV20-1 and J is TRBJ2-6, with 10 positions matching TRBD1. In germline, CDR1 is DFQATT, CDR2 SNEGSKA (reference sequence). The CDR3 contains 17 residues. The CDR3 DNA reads TGCAGTGCGTCAGACAGGGGGCGCGGATCTGGGGCCAACGCCCTGACTTTC. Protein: CSASDRGRGSGANALTF.

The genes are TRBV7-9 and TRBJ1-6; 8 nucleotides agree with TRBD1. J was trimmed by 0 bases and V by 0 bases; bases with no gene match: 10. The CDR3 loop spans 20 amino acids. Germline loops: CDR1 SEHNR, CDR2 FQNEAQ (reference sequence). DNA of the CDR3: TGTGCCAGCAGCTTAGCGCACTTCGGACAGGGAAGCTCCTATAATTCACCCCTCCACTTT. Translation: CASSLAHFGQGSSYNSPLHF.

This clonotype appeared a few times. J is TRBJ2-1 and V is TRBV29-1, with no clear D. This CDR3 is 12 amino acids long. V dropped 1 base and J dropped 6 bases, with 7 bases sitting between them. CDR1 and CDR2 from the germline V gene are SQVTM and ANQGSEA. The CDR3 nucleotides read TGCAGCGTTGAAGTAGGGTCCAATGAGCAGTTCTTC. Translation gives CSVEVGSNEQFF.

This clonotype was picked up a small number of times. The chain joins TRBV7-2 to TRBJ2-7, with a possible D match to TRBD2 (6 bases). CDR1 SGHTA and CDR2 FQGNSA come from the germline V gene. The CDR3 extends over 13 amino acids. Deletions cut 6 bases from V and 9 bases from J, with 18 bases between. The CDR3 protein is CASSSGESTGQYF. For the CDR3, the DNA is TGTGCCAGCAGTTCGGGGGAATCTACGGGGCAGTACTTC.

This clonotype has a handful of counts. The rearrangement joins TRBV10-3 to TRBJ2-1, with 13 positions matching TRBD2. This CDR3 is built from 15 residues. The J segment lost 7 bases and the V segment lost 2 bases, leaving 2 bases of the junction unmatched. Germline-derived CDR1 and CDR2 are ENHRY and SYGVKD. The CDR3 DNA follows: TGTGCCATCAGTGAGGGACTAGCGGGGGCTAATGAGCAGTTCTTC. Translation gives CAISEGLAGANEQFF.

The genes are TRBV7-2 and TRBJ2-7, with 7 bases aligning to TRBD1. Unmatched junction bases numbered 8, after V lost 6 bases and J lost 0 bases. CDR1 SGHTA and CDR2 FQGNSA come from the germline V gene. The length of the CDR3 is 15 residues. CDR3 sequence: CASRFGQAVSYEQYF. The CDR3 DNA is TGTGCCAGCAGATTCGGACAGGCTGTCTCCTACGAGCAGTACTTC.

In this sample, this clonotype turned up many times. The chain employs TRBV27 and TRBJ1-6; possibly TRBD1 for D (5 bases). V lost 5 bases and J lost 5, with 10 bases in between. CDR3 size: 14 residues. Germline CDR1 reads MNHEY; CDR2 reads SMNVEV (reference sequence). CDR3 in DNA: TGTGCCAGCAGTCCGGGACGGAATAATTCACCCCTCCACTTT. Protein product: CASSPGRNNSPLHF.

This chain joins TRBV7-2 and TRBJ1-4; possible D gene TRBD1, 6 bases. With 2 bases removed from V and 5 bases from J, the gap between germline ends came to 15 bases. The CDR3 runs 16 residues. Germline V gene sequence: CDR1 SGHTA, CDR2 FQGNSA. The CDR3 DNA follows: TGTGCCAGCAGCTTACGGGTCGGGGGCGCGAATGAAAAACTGTTTTTT. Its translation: CASSLRVGGANEKLFF.